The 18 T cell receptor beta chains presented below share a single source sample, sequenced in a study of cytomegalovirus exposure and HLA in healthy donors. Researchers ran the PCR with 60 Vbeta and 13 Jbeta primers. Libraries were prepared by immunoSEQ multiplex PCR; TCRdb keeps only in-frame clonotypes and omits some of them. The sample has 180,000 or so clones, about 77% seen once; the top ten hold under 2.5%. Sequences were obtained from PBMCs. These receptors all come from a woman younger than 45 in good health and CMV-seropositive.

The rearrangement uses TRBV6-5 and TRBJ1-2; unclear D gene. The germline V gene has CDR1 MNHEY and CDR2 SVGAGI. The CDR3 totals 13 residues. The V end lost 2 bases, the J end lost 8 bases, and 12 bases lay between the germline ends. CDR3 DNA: TGTGCCAGCAGTTACACGCCGGCCGGGGGCTACACCTTC. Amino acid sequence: CASSYTPAGGYTF.

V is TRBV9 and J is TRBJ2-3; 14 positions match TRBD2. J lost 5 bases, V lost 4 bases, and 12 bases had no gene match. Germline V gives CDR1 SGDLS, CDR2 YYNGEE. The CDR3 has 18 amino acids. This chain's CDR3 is CASSSYTGTSGGLDTQYF. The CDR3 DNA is TGTGCCAGCAGCAGCTACACCGGGACTAGCGGGGGATTAGATACGCAGTATTTT.

The DNA of the CDR3 is TGTGCCAGCAGCTTCCGCAGTACGAGCACAGATACGCAGTATTTT. Amino acid sequence: CASSFRSTSTDTQYF. This sequence joins TRBV7-9 and TRBJ2-3; D gene ambiguous. Germline values: CDR1 SEHNR, CDR2 FQNEAQ (reference sequence). Trimming removed 3 bases from V and 0 bases from J, with 10 bases in between. The CDR3 loop spans 15 amino acids.

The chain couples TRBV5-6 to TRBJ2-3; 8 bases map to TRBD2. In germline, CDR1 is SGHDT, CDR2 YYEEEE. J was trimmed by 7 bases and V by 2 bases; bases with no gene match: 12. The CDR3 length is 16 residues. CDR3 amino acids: CASSFALAGSGYTQYF. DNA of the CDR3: TGTGCCAGCAGCTTCGCGCTAGCGGGTAGTGGGTATACGCAGTATTTT.

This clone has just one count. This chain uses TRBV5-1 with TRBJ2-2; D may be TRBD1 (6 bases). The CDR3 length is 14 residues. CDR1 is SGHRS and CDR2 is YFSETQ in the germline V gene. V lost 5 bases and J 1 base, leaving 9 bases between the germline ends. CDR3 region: CASRQDRNTGELFF. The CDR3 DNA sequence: TGCGCCAGCAGACAGGACAGGAACACCGGGGAGCTGTTTTTT.

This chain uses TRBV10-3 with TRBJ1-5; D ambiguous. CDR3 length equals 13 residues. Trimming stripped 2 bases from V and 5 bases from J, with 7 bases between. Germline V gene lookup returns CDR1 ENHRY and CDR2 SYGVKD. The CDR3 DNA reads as TGTGCCATCAGTGAGCGAACTTATCAGCCCCAGCATTTT. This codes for CAISERTYQPQHF.

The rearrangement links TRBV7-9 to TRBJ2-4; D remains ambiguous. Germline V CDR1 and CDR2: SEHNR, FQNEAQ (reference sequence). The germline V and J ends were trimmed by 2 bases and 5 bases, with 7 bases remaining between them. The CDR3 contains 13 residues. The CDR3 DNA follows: TGTGCCAGCAGCTTATTGGCGGAAAACATTCAGTACTTC. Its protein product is CASSLLAENIQYF.

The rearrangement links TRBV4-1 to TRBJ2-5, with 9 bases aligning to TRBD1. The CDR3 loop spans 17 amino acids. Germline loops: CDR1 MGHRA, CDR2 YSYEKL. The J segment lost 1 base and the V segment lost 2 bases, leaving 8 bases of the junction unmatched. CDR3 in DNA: TGCGCCAGCAGCCAAAGTGCCGGGACAGGGATCCAAGAGACCCAGTACTTC. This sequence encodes CASSQSAGTGIQETQYF.

The CDR3 is CASSGQGLSAFF. The CDR3 DNA is TGTGCCAGCAGCGGACAGGGATTGTCCGCTTTCTTT. The rearrangement links TRBV2 to TRBJ1-1; 8 nucleotides match TRBD1. Losses at the gene ends were 6 bases for V and 11 bases for J; bases not matched to a gene: 8. This CDR3 is 12 amino acids long. From germline, CDR1 is SNHLY and CDR2 FYNNEI.

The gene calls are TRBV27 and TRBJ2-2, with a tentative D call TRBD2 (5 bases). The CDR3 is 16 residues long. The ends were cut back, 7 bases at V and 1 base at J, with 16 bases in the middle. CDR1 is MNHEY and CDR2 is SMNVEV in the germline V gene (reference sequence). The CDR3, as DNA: TGTGCCAGCACTTTGGCTCATGCGGGGAACACCGGGGAGCTGTTTTTT. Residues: CASTLAHAGNTGELFF.

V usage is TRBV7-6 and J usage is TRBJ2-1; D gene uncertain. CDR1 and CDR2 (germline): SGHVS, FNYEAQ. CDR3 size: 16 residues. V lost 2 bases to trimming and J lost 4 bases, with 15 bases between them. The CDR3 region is CASSLLNQETYNEQFF. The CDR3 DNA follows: TGTGCCAGCAGCTTATTGAACCAGGAAACTTACAATGAGCAGTTCTTC. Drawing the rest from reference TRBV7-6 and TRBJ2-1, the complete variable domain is GAGVSQSPRYKVTKRGQDVALRCDPISGHVSLYWYRQALGQGPEFLTYFNYEAQQDKSGLPNDRFSAERPEGSISTLTIQRTEQRDSAMYRCASSLLNQETYNEQFFGPGTRLTVL.

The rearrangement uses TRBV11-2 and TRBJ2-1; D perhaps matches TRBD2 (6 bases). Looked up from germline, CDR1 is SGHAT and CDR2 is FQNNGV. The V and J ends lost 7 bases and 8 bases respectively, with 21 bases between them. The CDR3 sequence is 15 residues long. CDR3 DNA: TGTGCCAGCACCATAGATGGGACTGGCATCGATGAGCAGTTCTTC. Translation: CASTIDGTGIDEQFF.

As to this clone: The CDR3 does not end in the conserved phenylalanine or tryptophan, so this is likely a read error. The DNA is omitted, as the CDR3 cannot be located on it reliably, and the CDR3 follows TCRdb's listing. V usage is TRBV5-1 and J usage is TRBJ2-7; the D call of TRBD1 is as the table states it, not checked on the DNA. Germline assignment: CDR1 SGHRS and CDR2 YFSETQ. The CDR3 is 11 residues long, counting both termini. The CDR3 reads CASSSVGTPVA.

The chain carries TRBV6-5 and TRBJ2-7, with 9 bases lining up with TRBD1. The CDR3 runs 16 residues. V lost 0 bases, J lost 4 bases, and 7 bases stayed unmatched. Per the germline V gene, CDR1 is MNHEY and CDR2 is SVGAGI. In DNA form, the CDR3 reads TGTGCCAGCAGTTACTCACGACGACAGGGGGTTTACGAGCAGTACTTC. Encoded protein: CASSYSRRQGVYEQYF.

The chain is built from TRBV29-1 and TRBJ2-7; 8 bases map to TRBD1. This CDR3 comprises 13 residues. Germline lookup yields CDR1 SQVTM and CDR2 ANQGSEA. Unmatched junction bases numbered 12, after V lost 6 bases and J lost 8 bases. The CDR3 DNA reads TGCAGCGTGATCAGGGGGCCCCCTAACCAGCAGTACTTC. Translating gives CSVIRGPPNQQYF.

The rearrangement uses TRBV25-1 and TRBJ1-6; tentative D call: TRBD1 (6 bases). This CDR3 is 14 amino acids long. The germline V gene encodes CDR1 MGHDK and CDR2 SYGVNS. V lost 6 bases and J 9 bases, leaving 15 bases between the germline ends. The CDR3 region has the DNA TGTGCCAGCAGAGGGGAGGGGGTTGGTTCACCCCTCCACTTT. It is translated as CASRGEGVGSPLHF.

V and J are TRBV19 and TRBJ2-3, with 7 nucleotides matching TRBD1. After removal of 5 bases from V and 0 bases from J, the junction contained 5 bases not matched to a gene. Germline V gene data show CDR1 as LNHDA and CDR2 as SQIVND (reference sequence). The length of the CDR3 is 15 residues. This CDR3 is CASSHWTGSTDTQYF. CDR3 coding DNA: TGTGCCAGTAGTCACTGGACAGGAAGCACAGATACGCAGTATTTT. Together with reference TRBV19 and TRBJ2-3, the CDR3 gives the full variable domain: DGGITQSPKYLFRKEGQNVTLSCEQNLNHDAMYWYRQDPGQGLRLIYYSQIVNDFQKGDIAEGYSVSREKKESFPLTVTSAQKNPTAFYLCASSHWTGSTDTQYFGPGTRLTVL.

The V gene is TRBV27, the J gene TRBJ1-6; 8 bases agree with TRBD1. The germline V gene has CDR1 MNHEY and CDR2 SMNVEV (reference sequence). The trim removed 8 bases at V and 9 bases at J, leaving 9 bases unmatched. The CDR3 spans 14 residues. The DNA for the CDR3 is TGTGCCAGCTCACAGGGGGGTTACTTTTCACCCCTCCACTTT. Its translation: CASSQGGYFSPLHF.